The subject of this entry is one TCR beta chain. Its antigen remains undetermined. Within one base of it there is no much larger clone, and no base qualities were kept. The library was obtained by the immunoSEQ multiplex PCR assay. For most patients, genomic DNA was isolated using the Qiagen DNeasy Blood and Tissue Kit and was shipped frozen to Adaptive Biotechnologies for TCR sequencing. For most patients, genomic DNA was subjected to high-throughput TCR-beta CDR3 sequencing by Adaptive Biotechnologies. The authors processed their data as follows. Adaptive's ImmunoSEQ software was the source of the TCR sequencing data for 18 patients, while a few other patients were processed with MiXCR and VDJtools. To correct CD4 versus CD8 sorting errors, sequences present in both subsets at a frequency ratio below 5:1 were removed. CDR3 nucleotide sequences shared between donor and recipient were removed because the origin of such sequences could not be assigned. To count as alloreactive, a clone needed at least 2-fold expansion over unstimulated cells and a minimum CFSE-low frequency of 0.002% (template counts) or 0.001% (read counts). Mappable clones were those detected in sequenced pre-transplant spleen, lymph node, or MLR CFSE-low populations of the donor or recipient. Cumulative frequency of alloreactive clones was calculated as a percentage of all sequences weighted by copy number. The table comes from immuneACCESS by way of TCRdb, which keeps in-frame sequences with V and J called. Part of the clones is missing from these tables; in studies checked, under half for an unresolved V gene and the rest for unknown reasons. That table is the source of V, J and clone size, and D and trimming were worked out from the DNA. The sample table lists more than 90,000 clones, approximately 94% of them with a count of one. Approximately 0.25% of the sample goes to the ten largest clones.

The data belong to a study of graft-versus-host responses after intestinal transplantation (dated by TCRdb to the early 2020s). Regarding the research as a whole: Recipients received multivisceral, liver-intestinal, or isolated intestinal transplants. Of the 20 to 30 intestinal transplant recipients enrolled in the cohort, one of whom was a retransplant, a few patients without pretransplant specimens were excluded. To identify alloreactive clones, pre-transplant mixed lymphocyte reaction products were sequenced and compared with unstimulated pre-transplant donor and recipient T cells. Donor T cell macrochimerism was defined as a peak of at least 4% donor T cells among recipient peripheral blood mononuclear cells. Anti-thymocyte globulin induction was given to all recipients, followed by maintenance tacrolimus and steroids for two to four years. Graft-versus-host and host-versus-graft alloreactive T cell clones were tracked in the graft, circulation and bone marrow after intestinal transplantation using bulk TCR-beta CDR3 sequencing. Rather than going through the commercial service, samples from a few later patients were sequenced in-house on an Illumina MiSeq and processed with MiXCR.

Overall results and qualifications from the work: In the allografts of patients with donor T cell macrochimerism, GvH to HvG T cell clonal ratios were high. Early after transplant, peak levels of circulating GvH clones were associated with declines in HvG clones. The relatively low number and heterogeneity of intestinal transplant patients limited the conclusions. GvH clones turned up in recipient bone marrow, with some appearing earlier in ileal mucosa or blood, a pattern consistent with an intestinal mucosal origin.

What this sample's time point label stands for: cells obtained before transplantation from donor or recipient. CD3+CD4+ and CD3+CD8+ populations were FACS-sorted from unstimulated pre-transplant donor and recipient cells taken from spleen or lymph nodes. This receptor was taken from a human donor who was the organ donor for an intestinal transplant. This sample comprised unstimulated CD4+ T cells sorted from spleen or lymph node cells, obtained before transplant.

At the DNA level, the sequence is TGTGCCAGCAGCTTAGTTGGGACTCCGGTGGAACAGTTCTTC. Its protein is CASSLVGTPVEQFF. This chain joins TRBV11-2 to TRBJ2-1; matching of 6 bases hints at TRBD2 as the D gene. Sequences SGHAT (CDR1) and FQNNGV (CDR2) are obtained from the germline V gene. Reading from cysteine to phenylalanine, the CDR3 counts 14 amino acids. The sequence is cut down to CDR3 DNA, 42 bases in frame from base 1. The V end loses 1 base and the J end loses 13 bases, and a stretch of 17 bases separates them.